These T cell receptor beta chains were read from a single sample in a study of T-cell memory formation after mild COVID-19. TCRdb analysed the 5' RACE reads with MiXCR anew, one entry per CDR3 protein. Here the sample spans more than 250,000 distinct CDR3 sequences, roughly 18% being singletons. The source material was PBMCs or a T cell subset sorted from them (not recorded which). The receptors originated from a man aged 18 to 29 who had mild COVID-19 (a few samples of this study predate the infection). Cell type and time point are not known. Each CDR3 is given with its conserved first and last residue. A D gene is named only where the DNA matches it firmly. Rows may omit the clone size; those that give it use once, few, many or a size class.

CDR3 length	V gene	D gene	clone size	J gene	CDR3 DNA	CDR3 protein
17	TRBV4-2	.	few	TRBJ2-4	TGTGCCAGCAGCCAAATAGATGGCAGGAGAGCCAAAAACATTCAGTACTTC	CASSQIDGRRAKNIQYF
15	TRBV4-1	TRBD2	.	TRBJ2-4	TGCGCCAGCAGCCAGGGGGGGAGGGCCCAGGCATTTCAGTACTTC	CASSQGGRAQAFQYF
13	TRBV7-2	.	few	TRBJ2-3	TGTGCCTCGTCGCGGGTGGGCGCAGATACGCAGTATTTT	CASSRVGADTQYF
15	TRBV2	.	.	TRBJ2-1	TGTGCCAGCAGGATTAGGGCCGGAGGTTGGAATGAGCAGTTCTTC	CASRIRAGGWNEQFF
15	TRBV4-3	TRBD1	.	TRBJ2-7	TGCGCCAGCAGCCAAGTGGGACAGGGGGTTTTCGAGCAGTACTTC	CASSQVGQGVFEQYF
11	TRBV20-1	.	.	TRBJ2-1	TGCAGTGCTGGGGATCGCAATGAGCAGTTCTTC	CSAGDRNEQFF
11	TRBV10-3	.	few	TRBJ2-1	TGTGCCATCAGCCAATTCGATGAGCAGTTCTTC	CAISQFDEQFF
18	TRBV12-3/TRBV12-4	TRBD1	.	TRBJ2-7	TGTGCCAGCAGTTTAGTGTTGGGAGCAGGGGGCCTCACCTTCGAGCAGTACTTC	CASSLVLGAGGLTFEQYF
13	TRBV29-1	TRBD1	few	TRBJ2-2	TGCAGCGCGGCGGACAGGGTATCCGGGGAGCTGTTTTTT	CSAADRVSGELFF
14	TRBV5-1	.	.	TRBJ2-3	TGCGCCAGCACCGCGACAGGGAGGACAGATACGCAGTATTTT	CASTATGRTDTQYF
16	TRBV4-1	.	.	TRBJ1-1	TGCGCCAGCAGCCAAGGGGGAATGTTGATGAACACTGAAGCTTTCTTT	CASSQGGMLMNTEAFF
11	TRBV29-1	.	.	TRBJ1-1	TGCAGCGTGAAAGAGAACACTGAAGCTTTCTTT	CSVKENTEAFF
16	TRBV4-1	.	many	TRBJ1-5	TGCGCCAGCAGCCAAGGGGGACTCCTCGGCAATCAGCCCCAGCATTTT	CASSQGGLLGNQPQHF
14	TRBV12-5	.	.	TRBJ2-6	TGTGCTTCTGACACCGCTTCTGGGGCCAACGTCCTGACTTTC	CASDTASGANVLTF
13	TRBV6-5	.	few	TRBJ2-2	TGTGCCAGCACCCAGCACCGGGCCGGGGAGCTGTTTTTT	CASTQHRAGELFF
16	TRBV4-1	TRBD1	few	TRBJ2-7	TGCGCCAGCAGCCAAGATCTACAGGGGCTCTCCTACGAGCAGTACTTC	CASSQDLQGLSYEQYF
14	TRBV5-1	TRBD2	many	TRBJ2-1	TGCGCCAGCGACCGGGGACTAGCGGGGAATGAGCAGTTCTTC	CASDRGLAGNEQFF
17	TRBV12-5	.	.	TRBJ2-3	TGTGCTAGTGGTTTGGCGCCTCGGGACTCCAGCACAGATACGCAGTATTTT	CASGLAPRDSSTDTQYF
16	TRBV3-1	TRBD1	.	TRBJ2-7	TGTGCCAGCAGCCAAGATTTTGGGACAGGGAAGTACGAGCAGTACTTC	CASSQDFGTGKYEQYF
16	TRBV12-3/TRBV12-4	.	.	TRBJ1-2	TGTGCCAGCAGTTTCCGTACCCCCTTAGGGGCATATGGCTACACCTTC	CASSFRTPLGAYGYTF
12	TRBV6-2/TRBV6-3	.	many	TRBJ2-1	TGTGCCAGCAGGCAGGGTGGCGGTGAGCAGTTCTTC	CASRQGGGEQFF
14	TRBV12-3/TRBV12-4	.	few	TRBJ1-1	TGTGCCAGCACCCATCAGCAAGTTAACACTGAAGCTTTCTTT	CASTHQQVNTEAFF